A selection of T cell receptor beta chains follows, all from one sample in a study of cytomegalovirus exposure and HLA in healthy donors. Libraries were prepared by immunoSEQ multiplex PCR; TCRdb keeps only in-frame clonotypes and omits some of them. Of 100,000 or so clones in the sample, approximately 80% were seen once. The specimen sequenced was PBMCs. The receptors here all came from a man aged 30 to 39 in good health and CMV-seronegative. The CDR3 runs from the conserved cysteine through the conserved F or W. A D gene is named only where the DNA matches it firmly. For some rows the clone size is stated as once, few or many, or as a class when expanded; others skip it.

>-|TRBV9|TRBJ1-2|-
CASSKEGDGYGYTF
TGTGCCAGCAGCAAAGAGGGGGACGGCTATGGCTACACCTTC
>-|TRBV28|TRBJ1-2|TRBD1
CASHRQGGLRRTGYTF
TGTGCCAGCCATCGTCAGGGGGGCCTAAGGCGCACTGGCTACACCTTC
>-|TRBV6-1|TRBJ2-1|TRBD2
CASCSSGSSRNEQFF
TGTGCCAGCTGTTCTAGCGGGAGTTCAAGGAATGAGCAGTTCTTC
>-|TRBV28|TRBJ2-3|-
CATVRPSTDTQYF
TGTGCCACCGTGAGGCCCAGCACAGATACGCAGTATTTT
>few|TRBV18|TRBJ1-6|TRBD1
CASSPTPTGTYNSPLHF
TGTGCCAGCTCACCAACCCCGACAGGGACCTATAATTCACCCCTCCACTTT
>-|TRBV7-2|TRBJ2-7|-
CASSLLGGGEQYF
TGTGCCAGCAGCTTATTGGGAGGAGGCGAGCAGTACTTC
>-|TRBV2|TRBJ1-4|TRBD1
CASSEGDSNEKLFF
TGTGCCAGCAGTGAGGGGGACAGTAATGAAAAACTGTTTTTT
>-|TRBV11-2|TRBJ2-1|TRBD1
CASSRMGRVGDREYEQFF
TGTGCCAGCAGCCGGATGGGGCGCGTTGGGGACAGGGAATATGAGCAGTTCTTC
>-|TRBV19|TRBJ2-3|TRBD2
CASSTSGGSTDTQYF
TGTGCCAGTAGTACTAGCGGGGGGAGCACAGATACGCAGTATTTT
>-|TRBV5-6|TRBJ1-2|-
CASSLSGGYTF
TGTGCCAGCAGCTTAAGCGGTGGCTACACCTTC
>-|TRBV19|TRBJ2-1|TRBD2
CASSGMAGGLAYEQFF
TGTGCCAGTAGTGGGATGGCGGGAGGGCTTGCCTATGAGCAGTTCTTC
>few|TRBV6-5|TRBJ2-7|TRBD2
CASRQTSGGPYEQYF
TGTGCCAGCAGGCAGACTAGCGGGGGGCCCTACGAGCAGTACTTC
>once|TRBV13|TRBJ2-4|-
CASSWVGGGSKNIQYF
TGTGCCAGCAGCTGGGTTGGGGGAGGCTCCAAAAACATTCAGTACTTC
>-|TRBV28|TRBJ2-7|TRBD1
CASSGQGARGEQYF
TGTGCCAGCAGCGGACAGGGGGCGCGGGGAGAGCAGTACTTC
>-|TRBV5-1|TRBJ1-4|TRBD1
CASRFGDRGYEKLFF
TGCGCCAGCAGGTTTGGGGACAGGGGCTATGAAAAACTGTTTTTT
>-|TRBV19|TRBJ1-4|-
CASRPRGSTNEKLFF
TGTGCCAGTAGGCCGCGCGGGTCAACTAATGAAAAACTGTTTTTT